This T cell receptor beta chain was sequenced in a study of technical replicates of blood from several donors. Method: immunoSEQ multiplex PCR; TCRdb's copy keeps in-frame clones and lacks some. The sample holds approximately 94,000 clones, 90% to 96% seen once. The V gene lost 4 bases and the J gene lost 5 bases, with 7 bases spanning the gap. Germline V lookup: CDR1 SGDLS, CDR2 YYNGEE. CDR3 length equals 11 residues. This TCR was sampled from a human donor in good health. Specimen: T cells isolated from PBMCs. The genes are TRBV9 and TRBJ2-7; D call uncertain. The CDR3 nucleotides read TGTGCCAGCAGCCCCCGGGACGAGCAGTACTTC. Translation: CASSPRDEQYF.